This T cell receptor (beta chain) was captured by sequencing in a study of a mutant IDH1 vaccine in newly diagnosed glioma. Overall study: Patients received vaccination from 4-6 weeks after radiotherapy alone, or with temozolomide cycles.

Germline CDR1 reads MDHEN; CDR2 reads SYDVKM. Trimming left V 7 bases short and J 5 bases short, with 18 bases between. There are 14 residues in the CDR3. Measured with immunoSEQ multiplex PCR; TCRdb has only the in-frame clones, and not every one. The sample records some 58,000 clones, about four fifths being singletons. Turning to this clone: Its antigen is unknown.

Documented time point: week 35, safety follow-up. Every vaccination contained 300 ug of the mutant IDH1 20-mer peptide and was paired with topical imiquimod. New astrocytomas of WHO grade 3 or 4 that were IDH1-mutant and ATRX-lost were found in the donors. The sequencing used PBMCs, collected from a glioma patient whose treatment included an IDH1 peptide vaccine. This clonotype originated in a man between 40 and 49 years old with glioma. The chain employs TRBV28 and TRBJ2-7, with TRBD2 as a possible D gene (6 bases). The CDR3 region is CASTLQGVADEQYF. The CDR3 region has the DNA TGTGCCAGCACCCTACAAGGGGTAGCGGACGAGCAGTACTTC. Combining the CDR3 with reference TRBV28 and TRBJ2-7 gives the whole variable domain DVKVTQSSRYLVKRTGEKVFLECVQDMDHENMFWYRQDPGLGLRLIYFSYDVKMKEKGDIPEGYSVSREKKERFSLILESASTNQTSMYLCASTLQGVADEQYFGPGTRLTVT.